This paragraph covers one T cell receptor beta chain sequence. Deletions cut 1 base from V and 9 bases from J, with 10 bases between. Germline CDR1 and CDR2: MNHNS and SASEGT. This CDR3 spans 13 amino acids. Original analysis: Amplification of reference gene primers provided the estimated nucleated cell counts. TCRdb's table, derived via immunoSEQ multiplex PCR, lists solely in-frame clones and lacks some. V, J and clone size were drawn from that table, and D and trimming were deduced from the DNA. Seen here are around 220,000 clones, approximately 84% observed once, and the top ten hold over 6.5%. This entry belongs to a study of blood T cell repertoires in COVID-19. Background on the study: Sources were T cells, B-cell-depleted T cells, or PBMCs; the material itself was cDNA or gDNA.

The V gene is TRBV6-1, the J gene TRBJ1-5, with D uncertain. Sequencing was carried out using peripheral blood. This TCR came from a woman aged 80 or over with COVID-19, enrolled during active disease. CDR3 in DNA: TGTGCCAGCAGTGAAGGCGAGTTGCTGCCCCAGCATTTT. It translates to CASSEGELLPQHF.